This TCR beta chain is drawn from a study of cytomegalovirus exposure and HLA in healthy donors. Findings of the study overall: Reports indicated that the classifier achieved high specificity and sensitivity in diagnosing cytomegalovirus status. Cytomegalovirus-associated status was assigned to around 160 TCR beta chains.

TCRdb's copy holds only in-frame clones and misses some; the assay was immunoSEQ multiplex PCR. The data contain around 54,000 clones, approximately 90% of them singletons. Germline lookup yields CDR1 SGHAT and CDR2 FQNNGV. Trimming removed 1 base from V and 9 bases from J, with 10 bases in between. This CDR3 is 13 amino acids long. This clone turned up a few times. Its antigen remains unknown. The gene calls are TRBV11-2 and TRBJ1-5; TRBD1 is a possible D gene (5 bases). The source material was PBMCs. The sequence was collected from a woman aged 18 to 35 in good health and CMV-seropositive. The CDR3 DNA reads TGTGCCAGCAGCTTAGTGGCGGGGGGGCCCCAGCATTTT. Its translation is CASSLVAGGPQHF.